Listed below are T cell receptor beta chains from one sample, sequenced in a study of blood T cell repertoires in COVID-19. Profiling relied on immunoSEQ multiplex PCR, and the TCRdb table lists in-frame clones only, not all of them. In the table there are roughly 150,000 clones, under 90% of which are singletons. The sequenced sample consisted of peripheral blood. These receptors came from an elderly woman with acute or convalescent COVID-19. The CDR3 runs from the conserved cysteine through the conserved F or W. The D gene is left open where the match is weak. Size values are once, few and many counts, or a class for expanded clones, and some rows have none.

TGTGCCAGCAGCCCTGGACAGGGCCAAAACATTCAGTACTTC,CASSPGQGQNIQYF,TRBV4-2,14,TRBD1,TRBJ2-4,many
TGTGCCAGTACCCCAGACAGAAACTATGGCTACACCTTC,CASTPDRNYGYTF,TRBV6-5,13,.,TRBJ1-2,.
TGCGCCAGCAGCTTTACAGGGGGCAACCCAGATACGCAGTATTTT,CASSFTGGNPDTQYF,TRBV5-1,15,TRBD1,TRBJ2-3,.
TGTGCCAGCAGCCCCGGACAGTATAGCAATCAGCCCCAGCATTTT,CASSPGQYSNQPQHF,TRBV9,15,.,TRBJ1-5,.
TGTGCCAGCAGTAAACAAAATTCACCCCTCCACTTT,CASSKQNSPLHF,TRBV6-6,12,.,TRBJ1-6,.
TGCAGCGTTGAGGAGGGGCGCCTTGGCGGGGAGCTGTTTTTT,CSVEEGRLGGELFF,TRBV29-1,14,.,TRBJ2-2,.
TGCGCCAGCAGGCCGACTAGCGGGGTTCCATACGAGCAGTACTTC,CASRPTSGVPYEQYF,TRBV5-1,15,TRBD2,TRBJ2-7,.
TGTGCCAGCAGGAGCTCTGGAAACACCATATATTTT,CASRSSGNTIYF,TRBV27,12,.,TRBJ1-3,.
TGTGCCAGCAGCGCCGGGACAGGGAGCCACGAGCAGTACTTC,CASSAGTGSHEQYF,TRBV9,14,TRBD1,TRBJ2-7,.
TGTGCCAGCAGTGTGCGGTCTACTACTAGCGGGGGGGATAGTGAGCAGTTCTTC,CASSVRSTTSGGDSEQFF,TRBV2,18,TRBD2,TRBJ2-1,.
TGTGCCACCAGCAGGGGGACAGAAAATGAAAAACTGTTTTTT,CATSRGTENEKLFF,TRBV15,14,TRBD1,TRBJ1-4,.
TGTGCCAGCAGCTTAGCAGCGGGGGGCTCCTACAATGAGCAGTTCTTC,CASSLAAGGSYNEQFF,TRBV7-9,16,TRBD2,TRBJ2-1,.
TGTGCGGTGGACACCGGGGGCTATGGCTACACCTTC,CAVDTGGYGYTF,TRBV24-1,12,.,TRBJ1-2,few
TGTGCCAGTAGTATAGAAGGACAGGGGTCCCAGTACTTC,CASSIEGQGSQYF,TRBV19,13,TRBD1,TRBJ2-5,.
TGTGCCACCCCAGATACAGGGCGAGCCGGGGAGCTGTTTTTT,CATPDTGRAGELFF,TRBV6-6,14,.,TRBJ2-2,.
TGCAGTGCTAGAGATGAGGACATTCAGTACTTC,CSARDEDIQYF,TRBV20-1,11,.,TRBJ2-4,.
TGTGCCAGCTCACCACCAGGGAGTAATGAAAAACTGTTTTTT,CASSPPGSNEKLFF,TRBV18,14,.,TRBJ1-4,once
TGTGCCAGCAGTGGGCCCGGCATGGGCAGGGTCTACAATGAGCAGTTCTTC,CASSGPGMGRVYNEQFF,TRBV25-1,17,.,TRBJ2-1,.
TGTGCCAGCAGCTTACTAATCGGGGACATTCAGTACTTC,CASSLLIGDIQYF,TRBV7-3,13,.,TRBJ2-4,.
TGTGCCAGCGGTTCTTTTGCCGGGAACGACAATGAGCAGTTCTTC,CASGSFAGNDNEQFF,TRBV6-4,15,.,TRBJ2-1,once
TGTGCCAGCAGCTTTTTACAGGGAATAGGCGCTGAAGCTTTCTTT,CASSFLQGIGAEAFF,TRBV5-6,15,.,TRBJ1-1,.
TGTGCCAGCAGTTCGGGCTGGAGGGACAATGAAAAACTGTTTTTT,CASSSGWRDNEKLFF,TRBV6-1,15,.,TRBJ1-4,.
TGTGCCAGCAGCTTAGGCGGGGCGCAAAGGAATGAGCAGTTCTTC,CASSLGGAQRNEQFF,TRBV11-3,15,.,TRBJ2-1,many
TGTGCCAGCAGCCCCGGGGACATGAACACTGAAGCTTTCTTT,CASSPGDMNTEAFF,TRBV5-4,14,.,TRBJ1-1,.
TGTGCCTGGAGTGTGCAGGGGAACACTGAAGCTTTCTTT,CAWSVQGNTEAFF,TRBV30,13,.,TRBJ1-1,few
TGTGCCAGCTCACGGGACAGGGTTAATTCACCCCTCCACTTT,CASSRDRVNSPLHF,TRBV18,14,TRBD1,TRBJ1-6,.
TGTGCCAGTAGTATAAAGAGTATAGCCAAAAACATTCAGTACTTC,CASSIKSIAKNIQYF,TRBV19,15,.,TRBJ2-4,.
TGTGCCACCGGACAGGTGTACGAGCAGTACTTC,CATGQVYEQYF,TRBV6-5,11,TRBD1,TRBJ2-7,.
TGTGCCAGCAGCAGAAACATCGACGCGGGATTTCGTGAAAAACTGTTTTTT,CASSRNIDAGFREKLFF,TRBV7-9,17,.,TRBJ1-4,.
TGTGCCAGCAGTTACGCGAACGGTGGGCTGTTTTTT,CASSYANGGLFF,TRBV6-2/TRBV6-3,12,.,TRBJ2-2,few
TGTGCTAGCAGCTTAGCTCCTCGGGACAGAGCAGATAGCAATCAGCCCCAGCATTTT,CASSLAPRDRADSNQPQHF,TRBV7-7,19,TRBD1,TRBJ1-5,.
TGTGCCTGGAGTTATGGTAGCGGGGGGAGCGATACGCAGTATTTT,CAWSYGSGGSDTQYF,TRBV30,15,TRBD2,TRBJ2-3,few
TGTAGCGTTGAAATGGCGGGGTTTTATGGCTACACCTTC,CSVEMAGFYGYTF,TRBV29-1,13,.,TRBJ1-2,.
TGTGCCAGCACCAAAAGCGAGAGCTCCTACAATGAGCAGTTCTTC,CASTKSESSYNEQFF,TRBV3-1/TRBV3-2,15,.,TRBJ2-1,.
TGTGCCATCAGGGGACTATCTGGGGGCTACACCTTC,CAIRGLSGGYTF,TRBV10-3,12,.,TRBJ1-2,few
TGTGCCACTCTCGGGGGGGGCCAAGAGACCCAGTACTTC,CATLGGGQETQYF,TRBV24-1,13,TRBD2,TRBJ2-5,.
TGCGCCAGCAGCTCCACAGGGGTTGGTTTCGCTGAAGCTTTCTTT,CASSSTGVGFAEAFF,TRBV5-1,15,TRBD1,TRBJ1-1,.
TGTGCCAGCAGCAGAGGGGACTCGTCCACAGATACGCAGTATTTT,CASSRGDSSTDTQYF,TRBV7-9,15,.,TRBJ2-3,few
TGTGCCAGTAGCCTCACTAACATAGGATACAATCAGCCCCAGCATTTT,CASSLTNIGYNQPQHF,TRBV19,16,.,TRBJ1-5,once
TGTGCCACCAGCAGACATGACAGGGAGGACGGGGGCTACACCTTC,CATSRHDREDGGYTF,TRBV15,15,TRBD1,TRBJ1-2,.
TGCGCCAGCAGCCAATCGGGACAGCGGAATGAAAAACTGTTTTTT,CASSQSGQRNEKLFF,TRBV4-1,15,TRBD1,TRBJ1-4,.
TGTGCCAGCAGCTTGGTGGGACAGGGGATGGCAGCTTTCTTT,CASSLVGQGMAAFF,TRBV5-6,14,TRBD1,TRBJ1-1,.
TGTGCCAGCAGGCCAGGGGGCGGCTATGGCTACACCTTC,CASRPGGGYGYTF,TRBV12-3/TRBV12-4,13,TRBD1,TRBJ1-2,few
TGTGCCAGCAGCTTAACAGGGGCAGATACGCAGTATTTT,CASSLTGADTQYF,TRBV11-2,13,TRBD1,TRBJ2-3,.